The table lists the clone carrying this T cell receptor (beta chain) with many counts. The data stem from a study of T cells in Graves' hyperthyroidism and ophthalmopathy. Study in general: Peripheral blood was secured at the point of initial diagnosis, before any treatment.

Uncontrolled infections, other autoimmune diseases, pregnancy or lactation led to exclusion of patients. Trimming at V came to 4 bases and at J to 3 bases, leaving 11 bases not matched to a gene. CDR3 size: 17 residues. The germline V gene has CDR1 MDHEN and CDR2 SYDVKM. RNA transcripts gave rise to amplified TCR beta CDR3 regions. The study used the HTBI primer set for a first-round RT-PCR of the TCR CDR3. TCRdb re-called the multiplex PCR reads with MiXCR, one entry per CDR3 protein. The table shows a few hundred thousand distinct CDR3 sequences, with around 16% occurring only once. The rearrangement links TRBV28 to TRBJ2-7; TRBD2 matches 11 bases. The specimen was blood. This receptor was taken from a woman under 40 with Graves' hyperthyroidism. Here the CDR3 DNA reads TGTGCCAGCAGTTCTAAGACTAGCGGGACTTATGGCTACGAGCAGTACTTC. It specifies CASSSKTSGTYGYEQYF.